This T cell receptor beta chain is from a study of early T cells in non-severe SARS-CoV-2 infection. Regarding the study as a whole: The matching step, a VDJdb search, favored anti-spike CD8 responses and missed private and CD4 specificities.

Unique molecular identifiers tagged individual cDNA molecules. TCRdb passed the 5' RACE reads through MiXCR, listing each CDR3 protein once. In the table there are roughly 28,000 distinct CDR3 sequences, more than 4% of which are singletons. This clonotype was picked up many times. Its antigen is not identified. The source of this sequence is an adult who was a healthcare worker with PCR-confirmed SARS-CoV-2 infection or an uninfected control (not recorded which). The material sequenced was whole blood.

The CDR3 sequence is CASSPSYGATGNTIYF. CDR3 nucleotides: TGTGCCAGCTCACCAAGCTATGGAGCAACTGGAAACACCATATATTTT. This chain joins TRBV18 and TRBJ1-3; D remains ambiguous. The V end lost 2 bases, the J end lost 2 bases, and 13 bases lay between the germline ends. The germline gives CDR1 KGHSH, CDR2 LQKENI. This CDR3 comprises 16 residues.